Detailed here is one TCR beta chain. The data stem from a study of cytotoxic CD8 clonotypes in ibrutinib-treated CLL. Study overall: After treatment lasting a median approximately eleven months, range 6 to 36, response samples were collected.

Only in-frame clones appear in the TCRdb table, and some are missing; sequencing was by immunoSEQ multiplex PCR. The table has roughly 45,000 clones, under 80% seen once. The V gene end was trimmed by 4 bases and the J gene end by 9 bases; junction bases not matched to a gene: 10. In germline, CDR1 is SGHRS, CDR2 YFSETQ. The CDR3 is made up of 14 amino acids. This sequence was found in a human donor with chronic lymphocytic leukemia. The rearrangement uses TRBV5-1 and TRBJ2-1; 7 bases map to TRBD2. The material was PBMCs, obtained after 24 months of ibrutinib treatment. In DNA form, the CDR3 reads TGCGCCAGCAGCAAGGAGGGAGGGTTTGGTGAGCAGTTCTTC. Amino acids: CASSKEGGFGEQFF.